The T cell receptor (beta chain) under discussion was sequenced for a study of response to subunit inactivated influenza vaccine. Whole-study findings and limits: The study's authors posited that every seasonal influenza vaccination enlists few new T cells.

CDR3 length: 13 residues. V lost 3 bases and J 4 bases, leaving 10 bases between the germline ends. The V gene's germline CDR1 is SGHRS and CDR2 YFSETQ. The sample holds many counts of this clonotype. Its antigen remains unknown. TCRdb used MiXCR to reprocess the RT-PCR reads, holding one entry per CDR3 protein. The sample holds about 480,000 distinct CDR3 sequences, 10% to 15% seen once. This sample comprised PBMCs from blood, obtained 35 to 45 days after vaccination. The gene calls are TRBV5-1 and TRBJ2-5; D unclear. The source is a man over 45 who received an inactivated influenza vaccine. CDR3 sequence: CASSSNVGETQYF. DNA for the CDR3: TGCGCCAGCAGCTCCAACGTGGGAGAGACCCAGTACTTC. The full variable domain, with the rest looked up from reference TRBV5-1 and TRBJ2-5, is KAGVTQTPRYLIKTRGQQVTLSCSPISGHRSVSWYQQTPGQGLQFLFEYFSETQRNKGNFPGRFSGRQFSNSRSEMNVSTLELGDSALYLCASSSNVGETQYFGPGTRLLVL.